The 9 T cell receptor beta chains presented below share a single source sample, sequenced in a study of T cell repertoires in cytomegalovirus infection. Each CDR3 protein is one row after TCRdb ran MiXCR on the reads. The data show about 530,000 distinct CDR3 sequences, approximately 26% seen once. The specimen was PBMCs. These receptors all come from a human donor in good health (CMV status not recorded). Some clones in this sample may be carry-over from other donors' samples.

This sequence joins TRBV12-3 or TRBV12-4 and TRBJ2-2; perhaps TRBD1 as D (5 bases). This CDR3 comprises 17 residues. The V end was cut by 0 bases, the J end by 6 bases, with 17 bases between. CDR3 DNA: TGTGCCAGCAGTTTAGCGCACCAGGACAATCACCCCGGGGAGCTGTTTTTT. It specifies CASSLAHQDNHPGELFF.

This clonotype was counted between two and nine times. The chain joins TRBV12-3 or TRBV12-4 to TRBJ2-1; 14 nucleotides agree with TRBD2. The CDR3 contains 17 residues. The V gene end was trimmed by 1 base and the J gene end by 8 bases; junction bases not matched to a gene: 7. CDR3 DNA sequence: TGTGCCAGCAGTTTAGTGACTAGCGGGAGGGCCATCGATGAGCAGTTCTTC. It is translated as CASSLVTSGRAIDEQFF.

The chain uses TRBV7-2 and TRBJ2-3, with 10 bases matching TRBD2. Germline CDR1 reads SGHTA; CDR2 reads FQGNSA. The CDR3 spans 17 residues. Trimming at V came to 0 bases and at J to 3 bases, leaving 6 bases not matched to a gene. In DNA, the CDR3 is TGTGCCAGCAGCTTAGCCCAACTAGCGGGATGGACAGATACGCAGTATTTT. Translation gives CASSLAQLAGWTDTQYF. Combining the CDR3 with reference TRBV7-2 and TRBJ2-3 gives the whole variable domain GAGVSQSPSNKVTEKGKDVELRCDPISGHTALYWYRQSLGQGLEFLIYFQGNSAPDKSGLPSDRFSAERTGGSVSTLTIQRTQQEDSAVYLCASSLAQLAGWTDTQYFGPGTRLTVL.

J is TRBJ2-7 and V is TRBV28; the match to TRBD2 covers 7 bases. The trim removed 6 bases at V and 5 bases at J, leaving 13 bases unmatched. Germline-derived CDR1 and CDR2 are MDHEN and SYDVKM. This CDR3 has 15 amino acids. The CDR3 DNA follows: TGTGCCAGCAGGGTAGCGGGCCCCGGGGGGAACGAGCAGTACTTC. Translation gives CASRVAGPGGNEQYF.

CDR3 sequence (DNA): TGTGCCACCACACGGGGGACCTACGAGCAGTACTTC. Translation gives CATTRGTYEQYF. This chain links TRBV6-1 with TRBJ2-7, with D perhaps matching TRBD2 (6 bases). Per the germline V gene, CDR1 is MNHNS and CDR2 is SASEGT. This CDR3 is built from 12 residues. The V gene lost 10 bases and the J gene lost 2 bases, with 12 bases spanning the gap.

This chain connects TRBV11-2 to TRBJ2-1, with TRBD2 identical over 12 bases. Germline trimming cut 3 bases from V and 7 bases from J; bases unmatched to any gene: 16. The V gene's germline CDR1 is SGHAT and CDR2 FQNNGV. The CDR3 consists of 19 residues. The CDR3: CASSFVPGSSGRAGNEQFF. The CDR3 DNA is TGTGCCAGCAGCTTCGTCCCCGGGTCTAGCGGGAGGGCCGGGAATGAGCAGTTCTTC.

J is TRBJ1-1 and V is TRBV7-6; a possible D gene is TRBD1 (6 bases). With 6 bases removed from V and 2 bases from J, the gap between germline ends came to 22 bases. Per germline, CDR1 SGHVS and CDR2 FNYEAQ. The CDR3 contains 17 residues. CDR3 sequence (DNA): TGTGCCAGCAGGATAGGGGGGGGGGGGTTCGGTAACACTGAAGCTTTCTTT. It specifies CASRIGGGGFGNTEAFF.

The V gene is TRBV4-1, the J gene TRBJ1-5; D gene ambiguous. V was trimmed by 0 bases and J by 0 bases, leaving 6 bases between them. Germline V lookup: CDR1 MGHRA, CDR2 YSYEKL. The CDR3 totals 15 residues. For the CDR3, the DNA is TGCGCCAGCAGCCAAGAACCGTATAGCAATCAGCCCCAGCATTTT. Amino acids: CASSQEPYSNQPQHF.

This clonotype was observed a few times. The V call is TRBV28, the J call TRBJ1-2, with TRBD1 matching over 7 bases. The germline V gene has CDR1 MDHEN and CDR2 SYDVKM. The CDR3 sequence is 13 residues long. V gave up 7 bases and J gave up 5 bases; unmatched junction bases: 7. The CDR3 DNA is TGTGCCAGCATGGGCCGGGACAGATATGGCTACACCTTC. It is translated as CASMGRDRYGYTF.